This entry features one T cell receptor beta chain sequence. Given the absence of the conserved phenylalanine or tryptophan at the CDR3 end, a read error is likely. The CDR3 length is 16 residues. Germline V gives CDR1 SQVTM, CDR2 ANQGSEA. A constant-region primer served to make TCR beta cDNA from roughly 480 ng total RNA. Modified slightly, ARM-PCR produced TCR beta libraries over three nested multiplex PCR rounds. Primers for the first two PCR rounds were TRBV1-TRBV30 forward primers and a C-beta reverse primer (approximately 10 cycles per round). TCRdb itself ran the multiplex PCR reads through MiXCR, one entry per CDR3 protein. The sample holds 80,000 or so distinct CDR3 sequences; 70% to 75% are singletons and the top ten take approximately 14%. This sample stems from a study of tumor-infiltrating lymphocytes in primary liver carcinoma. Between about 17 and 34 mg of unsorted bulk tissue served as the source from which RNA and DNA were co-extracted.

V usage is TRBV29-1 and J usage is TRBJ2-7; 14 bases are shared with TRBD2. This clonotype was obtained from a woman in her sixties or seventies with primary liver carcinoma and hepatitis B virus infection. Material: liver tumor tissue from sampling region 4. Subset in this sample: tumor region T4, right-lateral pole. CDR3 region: CSVNQGLAGVLYEQYL. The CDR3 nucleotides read TGTAGCGTGAACCAGGGACTAGCGGGAGTGTTATACGAGCAGTACCTT.